This T cell receptor beta chain was sequenced for a study of blood T cell repertoires in COVID-19. Study-level background: Sites in the United States, Italy and Spain provided acute and convalescent COVID-19 samples.

V gave up 0 bases and J gave up 7 bases, with 11 bases separating them. The CDR3 extends over 14 amino acids. CDR1 and CDR2 (germline): SGDLS, YYNGEE. In the source study's methods: Estimation of nucleated cell counts was performed using reference gene primer amplification. Clones were sequenced by immunoSEQ multiplex PCR, and TCRdb holds only the in-frame ones, with some missing. V and J calls plus clone size are reproduced from that table; the DNA served to infer D and trimming. This sample has approximately 200,000 clones, with approximately 94% found just once. The TCR comes from a man aged 30-40 years with COVID-19, enrolled during active disease. Source material: peripheral blood. The V call is TRBV9, the J call TRBJ2-1; D is perhaps TRBD2 (6 bases). The CDR3 spells CASSVERAGNEQFF. The CDR3 coding sequence is TGTGCCAGCAGCGTAGAGCGGGCTGGGAATGAGCAGTTCTTC.